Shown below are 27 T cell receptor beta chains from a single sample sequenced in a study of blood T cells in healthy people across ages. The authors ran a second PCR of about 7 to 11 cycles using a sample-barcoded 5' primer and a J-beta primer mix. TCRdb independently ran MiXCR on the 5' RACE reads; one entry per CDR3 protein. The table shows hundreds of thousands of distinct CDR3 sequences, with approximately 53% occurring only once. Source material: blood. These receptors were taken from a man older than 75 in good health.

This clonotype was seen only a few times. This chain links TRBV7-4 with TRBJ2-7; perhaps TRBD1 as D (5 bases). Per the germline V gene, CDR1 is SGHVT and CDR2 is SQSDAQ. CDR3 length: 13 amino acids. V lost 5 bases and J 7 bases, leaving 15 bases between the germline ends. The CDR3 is CASSPECPGEQYF. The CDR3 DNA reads TGTGCCAGCAGCCCTGAATGTCCAGGGGAGCAGTACTTC.

DNA for the CDR3: TGTGCCAGCAGAATTAGCGGGGCCGACTACGAGCAGTACTTC. Translating gives CASRISGADYEQYF. The V gene is TRBV27, the J gene TRBJ2-7; 8 bases agree with TRBD2. Per the germline V gene, CDR1 is MNHEY and CDR2 is SMNVEV (reference sequence). Germline trimming cut 6 bases from V and 3 bases from J; bases unmatched to any gene: 7. This CDR3 has 14 residues.

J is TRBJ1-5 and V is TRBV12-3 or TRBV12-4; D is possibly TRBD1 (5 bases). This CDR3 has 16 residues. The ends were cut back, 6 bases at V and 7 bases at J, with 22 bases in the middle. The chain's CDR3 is CASSPGEIGGGQPQHF. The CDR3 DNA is TGTGCCAGCAGCCCCGGGGAGATCGGGGGAGGACAGCCCCAGCATTTT.

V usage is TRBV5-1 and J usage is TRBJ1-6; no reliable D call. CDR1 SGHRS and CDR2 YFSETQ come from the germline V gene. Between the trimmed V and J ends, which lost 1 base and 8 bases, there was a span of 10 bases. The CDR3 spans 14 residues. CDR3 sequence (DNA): TGCGCCAGCAGCTTGAAGGGATGGGATTCACCCCTCCACTTT. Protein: CASSLKGWDSPLHF.

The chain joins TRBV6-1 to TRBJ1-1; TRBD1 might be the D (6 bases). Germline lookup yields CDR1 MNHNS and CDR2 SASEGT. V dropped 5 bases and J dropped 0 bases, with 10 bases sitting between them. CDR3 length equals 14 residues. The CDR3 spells CASSRQVLNTEAFF. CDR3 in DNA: TGTGCCAGCAGTAGACAGGTTTTGAACACTGAAGCTTTCTTT.

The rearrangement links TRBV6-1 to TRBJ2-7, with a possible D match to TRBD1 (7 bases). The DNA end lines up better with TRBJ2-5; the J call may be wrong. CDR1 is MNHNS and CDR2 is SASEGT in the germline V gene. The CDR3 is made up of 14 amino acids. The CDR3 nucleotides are TGTGCCAGGGGGGCAACAGGGGCGGGGGAGACCCAGTACTTC. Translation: CARGATGAGETQYF.

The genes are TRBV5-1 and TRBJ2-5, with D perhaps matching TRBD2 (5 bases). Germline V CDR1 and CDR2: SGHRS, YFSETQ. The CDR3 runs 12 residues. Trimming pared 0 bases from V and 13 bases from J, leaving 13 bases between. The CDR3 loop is CASSLVGLGLYF. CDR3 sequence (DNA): TGCGCCAGCAGCTTGGTAGGACTTGGGCTGTACTTC. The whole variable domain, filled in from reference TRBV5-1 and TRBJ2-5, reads KAGVTQTPRYLIKTRGQQVTLSCSPISGHRSVSWYQQTPGQGLQFLFEYFSETQRNKGNFPGRFSGRQFSNSRSEMNVSTLELGDSALYLCASSLVGLGLYFGPGTRLLVL.

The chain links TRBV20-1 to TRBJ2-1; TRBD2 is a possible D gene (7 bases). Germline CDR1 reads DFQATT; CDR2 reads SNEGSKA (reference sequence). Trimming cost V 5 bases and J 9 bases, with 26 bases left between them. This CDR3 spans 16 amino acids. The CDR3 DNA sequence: TGCAGTGCTCACTCCATTAGCGAGAGGAGGGGGGGTGAGCAGTTCTTC. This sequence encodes CSAHSISERRGGEQFF.

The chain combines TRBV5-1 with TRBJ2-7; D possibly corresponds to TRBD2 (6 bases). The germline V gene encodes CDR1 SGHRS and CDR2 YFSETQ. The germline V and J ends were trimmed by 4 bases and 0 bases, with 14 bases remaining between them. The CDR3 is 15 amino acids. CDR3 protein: CASSPASVSSYEQYF. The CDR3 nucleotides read TGCGCCAGCAGCCCCGCTAGCGTCAGCTCCTACGAGCAGTACTTC.

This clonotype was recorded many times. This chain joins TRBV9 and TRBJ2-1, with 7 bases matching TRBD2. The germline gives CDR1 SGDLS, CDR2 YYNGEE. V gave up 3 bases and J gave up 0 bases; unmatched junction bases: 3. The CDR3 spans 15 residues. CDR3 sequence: CASSGGGSSYNEQFF. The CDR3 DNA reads TGTGCCAGCAGCGGGGGGGGGAGCTCCTACAATGAGCAGTTCTTC. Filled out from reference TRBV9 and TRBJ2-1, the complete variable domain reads DSGVTQTPKHLITATGQRVTLRCSPRSGDLSVYWYQQSLDQGLQFLIQYYNGEERAKGNILERFSAQQFPDLHSELNLSSLELGDSALYFCASSGGGSSYNEQFFGPGTRLTVL.

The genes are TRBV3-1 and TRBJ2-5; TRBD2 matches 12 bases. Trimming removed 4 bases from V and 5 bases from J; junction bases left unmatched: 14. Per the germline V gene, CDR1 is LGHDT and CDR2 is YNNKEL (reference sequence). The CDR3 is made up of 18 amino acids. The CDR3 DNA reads TGTGCCAGCAGCCCCGAAGGGCGACTAGCGGGAGTTCAGGAGACCCAGTACTTC. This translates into CASSPEGRLAGVQETQYF.

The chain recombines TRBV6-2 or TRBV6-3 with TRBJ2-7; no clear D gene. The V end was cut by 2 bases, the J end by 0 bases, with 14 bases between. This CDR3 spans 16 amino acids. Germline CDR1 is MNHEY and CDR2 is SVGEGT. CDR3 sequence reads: CASSYGLAEVSYEQYF. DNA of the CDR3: TGTGCCAGCAGTTACGGTTTGGCAGAAGTCTCCTACGAGCAGTACTTC.

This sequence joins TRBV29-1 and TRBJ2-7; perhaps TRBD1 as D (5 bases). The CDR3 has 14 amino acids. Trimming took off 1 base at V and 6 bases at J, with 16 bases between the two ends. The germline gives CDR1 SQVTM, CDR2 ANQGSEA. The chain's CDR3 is CSVEGVGNRREQYF. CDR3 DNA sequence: TGCAGCGTTGAAGGCGTAGGAAACAGGCGCGAGCAGTACTTC.

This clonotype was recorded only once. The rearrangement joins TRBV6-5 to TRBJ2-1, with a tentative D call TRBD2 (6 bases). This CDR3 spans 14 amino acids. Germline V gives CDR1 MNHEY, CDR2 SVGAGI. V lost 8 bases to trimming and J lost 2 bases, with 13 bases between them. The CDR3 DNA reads TGTGCCAGCCGTCCGCGGGAAACCTACAATGAGCAGTTCTTC. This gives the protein CASRPRETYNEQFF.

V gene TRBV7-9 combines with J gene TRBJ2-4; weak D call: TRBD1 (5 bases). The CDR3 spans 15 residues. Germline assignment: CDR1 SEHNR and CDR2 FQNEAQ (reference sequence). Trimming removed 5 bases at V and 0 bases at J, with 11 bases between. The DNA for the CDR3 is TGTGCCAGCAGCGCCCAGGGTTTAGCCAAAAACATTCAGTACTTC. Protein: CASSAQGLAKNIQYF.

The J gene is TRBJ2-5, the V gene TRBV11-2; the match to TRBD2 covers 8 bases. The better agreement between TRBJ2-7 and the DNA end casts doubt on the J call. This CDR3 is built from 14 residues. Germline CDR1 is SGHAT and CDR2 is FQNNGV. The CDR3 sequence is CASSLVGLVGEQYF. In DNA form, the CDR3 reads TGTGCCAGCAGCTTAGTGGGACTAGTCGGCGAGCAGTACTTC.

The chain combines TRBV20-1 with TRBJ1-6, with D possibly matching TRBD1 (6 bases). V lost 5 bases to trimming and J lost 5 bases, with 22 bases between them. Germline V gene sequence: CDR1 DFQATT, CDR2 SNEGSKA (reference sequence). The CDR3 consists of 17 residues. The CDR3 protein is CSAATRDTTLNNSPLHF. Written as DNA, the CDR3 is TGCAGTGCTGCGACAAGGGACACAACCCTTAATAATTCACCCCTCCACTTT.

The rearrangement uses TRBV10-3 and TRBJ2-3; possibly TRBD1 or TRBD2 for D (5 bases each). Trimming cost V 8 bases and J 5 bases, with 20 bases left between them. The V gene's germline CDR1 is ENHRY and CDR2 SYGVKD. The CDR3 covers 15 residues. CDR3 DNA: TGTGCCATCTTAGGCGGGTTCGATCAGGGAGATACGCAGTATTTT. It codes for CAILGGFDQGDTQYF.

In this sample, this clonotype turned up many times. Here the CDR3 DNA reads TGTGCCAGCAGCCTCCGGGGGGTCCTCAGCTCCTACGAGCAGTACTTC. Translated, it gives CASSLRGVLSSYEQYF. The chain joins TRBV5-6 to TRBJ2-7; 7 bases fit TRBD2. The CDR3 contains 16 residues. Trimming at V came to 4 bases and at J to 0 bases, leaving 10 bases not matched to a gene. Germline assignment: CDR1 SGHDT and CDR2 YYEEEE.

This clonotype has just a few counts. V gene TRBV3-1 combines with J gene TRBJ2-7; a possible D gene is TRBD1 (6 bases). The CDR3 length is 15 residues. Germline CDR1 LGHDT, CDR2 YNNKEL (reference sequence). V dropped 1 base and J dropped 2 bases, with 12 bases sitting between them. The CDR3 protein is CASSQGGHSTYEQYF. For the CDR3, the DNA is TGTGCCAGCAGCCAAGGGGGACACTCCACCTACGAGCAGTACTTC.

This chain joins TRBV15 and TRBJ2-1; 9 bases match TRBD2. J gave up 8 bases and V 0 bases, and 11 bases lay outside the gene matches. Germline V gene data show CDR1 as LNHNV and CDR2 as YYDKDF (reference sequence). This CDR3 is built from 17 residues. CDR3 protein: CATSRDIGVAGAHEQFF. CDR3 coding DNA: TGTGCCACCAGCAGAGATATCGGGGTAGCGGGAGCCCATGAGCAGTTCTTC. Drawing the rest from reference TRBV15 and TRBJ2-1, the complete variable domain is DAMVIQNPRYQVTQFGKPVTLSCSQTLNHNVMYWYQQKSSQAPKLLFHYYDKDFNNEADTPDNFQSRRPNTSFCFLDIRSPGLGDTAMYLCATSRDIGVAGAHEQFFGPGTRLTVL.

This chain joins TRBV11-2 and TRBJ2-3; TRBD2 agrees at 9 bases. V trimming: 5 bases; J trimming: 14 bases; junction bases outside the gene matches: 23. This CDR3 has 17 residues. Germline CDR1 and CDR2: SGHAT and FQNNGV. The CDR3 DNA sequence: TGTGCCAGCAGCCCACTTTTGGGGCGGGAGGGCCACTTAAGCGCGTATTTT. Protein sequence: CASSPLLGREGHLSAYF.

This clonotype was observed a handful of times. The DNA for the CDR3 is TGTGCCAGCAGCACCGGAGCGGGAGCGGGTCACAGATACGCGTATTTT. Its protein is CASSTGAGAGHRYAYF. The chain links TRBV3-1 to TRBJ2-3; 8 bases line up with TRBD2. The trim removed 5 bases at V and 14 bases at J, leaving 21 bases unmatched. The CDR3 has 16 amino acids. Germline-derived CDR1 and CDR2 are LGHDT and YNNKEL (reference sequence).

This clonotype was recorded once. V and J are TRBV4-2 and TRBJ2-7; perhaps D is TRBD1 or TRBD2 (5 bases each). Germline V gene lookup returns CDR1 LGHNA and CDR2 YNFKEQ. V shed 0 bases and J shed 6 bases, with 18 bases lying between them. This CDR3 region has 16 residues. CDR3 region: CASSQDRLGVRSEQYF. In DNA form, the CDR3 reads TGTGCCAGCAGCCAAGATAGGTTGGGGGTAAGGAGCGAGCAGTACTTC.

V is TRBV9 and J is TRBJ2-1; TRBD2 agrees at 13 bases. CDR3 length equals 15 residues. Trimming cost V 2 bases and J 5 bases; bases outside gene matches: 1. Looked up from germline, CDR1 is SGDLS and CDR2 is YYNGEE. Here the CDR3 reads CASSVTSGRHNEQFF. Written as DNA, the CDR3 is TGTGCCAGCAGCGTGACTAGCGGGAGGCACAATGAGCAGTTCTTC.

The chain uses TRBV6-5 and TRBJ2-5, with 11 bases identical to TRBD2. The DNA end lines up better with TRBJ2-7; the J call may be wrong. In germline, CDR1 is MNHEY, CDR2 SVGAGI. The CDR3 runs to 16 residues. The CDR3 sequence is CASSLLAGEVSNEQYF. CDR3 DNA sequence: TGTGCCAGCAGCTTACTAGCGGGAGAGGTTAGCAACGAGCAGTACTTC.

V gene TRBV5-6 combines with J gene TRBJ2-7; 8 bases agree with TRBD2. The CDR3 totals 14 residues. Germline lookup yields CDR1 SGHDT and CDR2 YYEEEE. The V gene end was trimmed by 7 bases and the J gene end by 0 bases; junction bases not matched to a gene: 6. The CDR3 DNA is TGTGCCAGCGCCCAACTAGCGGACTCCTACGAGCAGTACTTC. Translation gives CASAQLADSYEQYF.